A selection of T cell receptor beta chains follows, all from one sample in a study of OX40 agonist ivuxolimab in advanced cancers. The table came from immunoSEQ multiplex PCR; TCRdb's copy has only in-frame clones and leaves some out. The table records about 70,000 clones, 80% to 95% of them present only once. Sequenced material: CD4+ or CD8+ T cells sorted from blood, taken in a trial of the OX40 agonist ivuxolimab. Receptors were obtained from an adult with an advanced solid tumor such as melanoma, head and neck, liver or kidney cancer. Each CDR3 is given with its conserved first and last residue. The order of the fields is D gene, J gene, V gene, clone size, CDR3 DNA, CDR3 protein. A D gene is named only where the DNA matches it firmly. A clone size is listed for some rows: how often the clone was seen (once, few, many), or a class if it is expanded.

D gene: TRBD1; J gene: TRBJ2-2; V gene: TRBV7-2; clone size: -; CDR3 DNA: TGTGCCAGCAGTTACTACCGGGACAGGAACACCGGGGAGCTGTTTTTT; CDR3 protein: CASSYYRDRNTGELFF
D gene: TRBD1; J gene: TRBJ1-3; V gene: TRBV10-3; clone size: -; CDR3 DNA: TGTGCCATCAGTTGGGACAGGGCCGCAAAAAACACCATATATTTT; CDR3 protein: CAISWDRAAKNTIYF
D gene: -; J gene: TRBJ1-2; V gene: TRBV4-1; clone size: once; CDR3 DNA: TGCGCCAGCAGCCAAGAAGGAGGTCAGGGCTATGGCTACACCTTC; CDR3 protein: CASSQEGGQGYGYTF
D gene: -; J gene: TRBJ1-5; V gene: TRBV19; clone size: -; CDR3 DNA: TGTGCCACCGAATGGGGTGCGGGTCAGCCCCAGCATTTT; CDR3 protein: CATEWGAGQPQHF
D gene: -; J gene: TRBJ2-2; V gene: TRBV19; clone size: -; CDR3 DNA: TGTGCCAGTAGTATTAAGGGAGCCGGGGAGCTGTTTTTT; CDR3 protein: CASSIKGAGELFF
D gene: -; J gene: TRBJ1-1; V gene: TRBV15; clone size: -; CDR3 DNA: TGTGCCACCAGCCCCACAGCTCTCACTGAAGCTTTCTTT; CDR3 protein: CATSPTALTEAFF
D gene: TRBD1; J gene: TRBJ2-4; V gene: TRBV4-3; clone size: -; CDR3 DNA: TGCGCCAGCAGCCAAGACCCCCCCCCGGGACAGGGGGCTCTAAACATTCAGTACTTC; CDR3 protein: CASSQDPPPGQGALNIQYF
D gene: -; J gene: TRBJ2-3; V gene: TRBV25-1; clone size: -; CDR3 DNA: TGTGCCAGTCGGGACACCCATGTATCCACAGATACGCAGTATTTT; CDR3 protein: CASRDTHVSTDTQYF
D gene: TRBD2; J gene: TRBJ2-1; V gene: TRBV4-3; clone size: -; CDR3 DNA: TGCGCCAGCAGCCAAGATCGGGAGGGGCTAGGGAGTGAGCAGTTCTTC; CDR3 protein: CASSQDREGLGSEQFF
D gene: -; J gene: TRBJ2-3; V gene: TRBV6-5; clone size: -; CDR3 DNA: TGTGCCAGCAGTTACACGGGGGGCGTCACAGATACGCAGTATTTT; CDR3 protein: CASSYTGGVTDTQYF
D gene: -; J gene: TRBJ2-5; V gene: TRBV6-5; clone size: -; CDR3 DNA: TGTGCCAGCAGTCCCGGACTCTACAAGGAGACCCAGTACTTC; CDR3 protein: CASSPGLYKETQYF
D gene: -; J gene: TRBJ2-7; V gene: TRBV27; clone size: -; CDR3 DNA: TGTGCCAGCAGTACTCCGGGAAACGGTCACTACGAGCAGTACTTC; CDR3 protein: CASSTPGNGHYEQYF
D gene: -; J gene: TRBJ2-5; V gene: TRBV2; clone size: once; CDR3 DNA: TGTGCCAGCAGGGCAGTAGCGCAGTACCAAGAGACCCAGTACTTC; CDR3 protein: CASRAVAQYQETQYF
D gene: -; J gene: TRBJ2-5; V gene: TRBV11-2; clone size: once; CDR3 DNA: TGTGCCAGCAGCTTATCGGCTCGACAGAAAGAGACCCAGTACTTC; CDR3 protein: CASSLSARQKETQYF